These 13 T cell receptor beta chains came from one sample sequenced in a study of graft-versus-host responses after intestinal transplantation. Their antigen targets remain unknown. TCRdb keeps only in-frame clones here, not all; method: immunoSEQ multiplex PCR. The repertoire holds over 75,000 clones, with about 87% as singletons. The material was unstimulated CD4+ T cells sorted from spleen or lymph node cells, obtained before transplant. The receptors come from a human donor who was the organ donor for an intestinal transplant.

The V call is TRBV5-1, the J call TRBJ2-2, with 9 positions matching TRBD2. Germline lookup yields CDR1 SGHRS and CDR2 YFSETQ. This CDR3 contains 17 residues. Losses at the gene ends were 4 bases for V and 5 bases for J; bases not matched to a gene: 12. The DNA for the CDR3 is TGCGCCAGCAGCAACGGACTAGCGTCGACGTATACCGGGGAGCTGTTTTTT. Protein product: CASSNGLASTYTGELFF.

CDR3 in amino acids: CASSTTEGLYEQYF. The DNA of the CDR3 is TGTGCCAGCAGTACCACAGAGGGACTCTACGAGCAGTACTTC. This chain uses TRBV6-5 with TRBJ2-7, with D perhaps TRBD2 (6 bases). Trimming took 5 bases from V and 3 from J, leaving 14 bases between them. The length of the CDR3 is 14 residues. Germline V gives CDR1 MNHEY, CDR2 SVGAGI.

The CDR3 is CASSLGSSGYTDTQYF. CDR3 DNA: TGTGCCAGCAGCTTAGGTTCTAGCGGATACACAGATACGCAGTATTTT. The chain joins TRBV7-8 to TRBJ2-3; 7 nucleotides agree with TRBD2. Germline V gene lookup returns CDR1 SGHVS and CDR2 FQNEAQ. The CDR3 extends over 16 amino acids. V gave up 1 base and J gave up 2 bases; unmatched junction bases: 6.

The rearrangement joins TRBV5-1 to TRBJ2-5, with TRBD2 identical over 12 bases. CDR3 length equals 17 residues. The V segment lost 3 bases and the J segment 5 bases; nucleotides outside the gene matches: 11. In germline, CDR1 is SGHRS, CDR2 YFSETQ. CDR3 nucleotides: TGCGCCAGCAGCTCTATGGGCCTAGCGGGAGGGCACGAGACCCAGTACTTC. This gives the protein CASSSMGLAGGHETQYF.

The genes are TRBV6-5 and TRBJ2-3; 9 nucleotides align to TRBD2. V was pared by 0 bases and J by 6 bases, with 7 bases of the junction left unmatched. The germline V gene has CDR1 MNHEY and CDR2 SVGAGI. This CDR3 spans 16 amino acids. CDR3 sequence: CASSYSGGGASDTQYF. The CDR3 DNA reads as TGTGCCAGCAGTTACTCGGGCGGGGGGGCGTCGGATACGCAGTATTTT.

The rearrangement uses TRBV2 and TRBJ1-2; no clear D. The CDR3 contains 12 residues. Germline loops: CDR1 SNHLY, CDR2 FYNNEI. V was cut by 4 bases and J by 5 bases, with 8 bases left in between. The CDR3 DNA follows: TGTGCCAGCAGTGGGTCGGGGTATGGCTACACCTTC. Translated, it gives CASSGSGYGYTF.

This rearrangement joins TRBV6-1 to TRBJ2-4; the match to TRBD1 covers 8 bases. This CDR3 comprises 14 residues. From germline, CDR1 is MNHNS and CDR2 SASEGT. V lost 10 bases to trimming and J lost 1 base; unmatched junction nucleotides: 6. CDR3 region: CATKDRAAKNIQYF. The CDR3 coding sequence is TGTGCCACTAAGGACAGGGCGGCCAAAAACATTCAGTACTTC.

The chain couples TRBV5-1 to TRBJ2-1; 10 nucleotides align to TRBD1. The V and J ends lost 4 bases and 8 bases, in that order; junction bases with no gene match: 21. Germline assignment: CDR1 SGHRS and CDR2 YFSETQ. The CDR3 sequence is 19 residues long. DNA for the CDR3: TGCGCCAGCAGCCCATATATATCACAGCCGGGACAGGGGCCCCATGAGCAGTTCTTC. Translating it yields CASSPYISQPGQGPHEQFF.

Written as DNA, the CDR3 is TGTGCCAGCAGCAAAAGGAGGGCGATAAGGTACTACAATGAGCAGTTCTTC. It specifies CASSKRRAIRYYNEQFF. The gene calls are TRBV21-1 and TRBJ2-1; TRBD2 reflects the table's D call only, with no check against the DNA. TRBV21-1 counts as a pseudogene. This CDR3 is 17 amino acids long.

This clone was found many times. The chain links TRBV7-2 to TRBJ2-7; 8 bases match TRBD1. The CDR3 spans 15 residues. The V and J ends lost 5 bases and 6 bases, in that order; junction bases with no gene match: 12. CDR1 SGHTA and CDR2 FQGNSA come from the germline V gene. CDR3 in amino acids: CASSAQGARFGEQYF. CDR3 nucleotides: TGTGCCAGCAGCGCGCAGGGGGCCCGCTTCGGCGAGCAGTACTTC.

This clone was observed a few times. V gene TRBV2 combines with J gene TRBJ2-1, with TRBD2 as a possible D gene (6 bases). The CDR3 extends over 14 amino acids. Germline V lookup: CDR1 SNHLY, CDR2 FYNNEI. Trimming took 10 bases from V and 11 from J, leaving 24 bases between them. The CDR3 region is CATQPGLRSAKQFF. The CDR3, as DNA: TGTGCCACGCAACCGGGACTCCGAAGTGCCAAGCAGTTCTTC.

The rearrangement uses TRBV6-5 and TRBJ2-7; 8 nucleotides agree with TRBD2. The CDR3 spans 14 residues. Germline trimming cut 7 bases from V and 4 bases from J; bases unmatched to any gene: 9. The V gene's germline CDR1 is MNHEY and CDR2 SVGAGI. For the CDR3, the DNA is TGTGCCAGCACCCCCCGGGGGGGCTCATACGAGCAGTACTTC. Translated: CASTPRGGSYEQYF.

The chain carries TRBV5-1 and TRBJ1-1; possibly TRBD1 for D (5 bases). Per the germline V gene, CDR1 is SGHRS and CDR2 is YFSETQ. The length of the CDR3 is 13 residues. The V gene lost 2 bases and the J gene lost 7 bases, with 12 bases spanning the gap. The CDR3, as DNA: TGCGCCAGCAGCTTAGGCGGGGACGGTGAAGCTTTCTTT. Residues: CASSLGGDGEAFF.